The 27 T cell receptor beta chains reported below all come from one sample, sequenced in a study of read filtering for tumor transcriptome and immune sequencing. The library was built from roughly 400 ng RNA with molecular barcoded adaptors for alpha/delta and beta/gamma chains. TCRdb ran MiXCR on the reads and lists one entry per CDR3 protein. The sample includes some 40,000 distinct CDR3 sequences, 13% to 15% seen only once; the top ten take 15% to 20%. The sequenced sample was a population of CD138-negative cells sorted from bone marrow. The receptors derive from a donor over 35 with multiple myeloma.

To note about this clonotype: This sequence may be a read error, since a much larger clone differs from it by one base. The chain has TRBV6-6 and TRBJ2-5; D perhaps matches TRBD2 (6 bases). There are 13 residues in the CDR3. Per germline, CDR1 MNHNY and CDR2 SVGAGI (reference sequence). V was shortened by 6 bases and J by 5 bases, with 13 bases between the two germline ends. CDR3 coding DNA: TGTGCCAGCAGGCCTAGCGAGTCGGAGACCCAGTACTTC. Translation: CASRPSESETQYF.

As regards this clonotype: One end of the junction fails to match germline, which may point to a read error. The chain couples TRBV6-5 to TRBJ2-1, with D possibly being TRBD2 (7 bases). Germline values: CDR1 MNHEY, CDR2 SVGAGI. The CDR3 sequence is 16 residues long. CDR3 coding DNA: TGTGCCAGCAGTTACTCGGGGGGGGGCTTCTTCAATGAGCAGATCTTC. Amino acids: CASSYSGGGFFNEQIF.

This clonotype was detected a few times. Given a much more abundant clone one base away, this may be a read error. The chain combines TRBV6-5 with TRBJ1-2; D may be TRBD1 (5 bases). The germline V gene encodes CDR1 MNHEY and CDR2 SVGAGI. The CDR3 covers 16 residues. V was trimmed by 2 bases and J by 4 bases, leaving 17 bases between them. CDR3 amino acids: CASSYRAWGGSYGYTF. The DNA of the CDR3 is TGTGCCAGCAGTTACAGGGCGTGGGGGGGGAGCTATGGCTACACCTTC.

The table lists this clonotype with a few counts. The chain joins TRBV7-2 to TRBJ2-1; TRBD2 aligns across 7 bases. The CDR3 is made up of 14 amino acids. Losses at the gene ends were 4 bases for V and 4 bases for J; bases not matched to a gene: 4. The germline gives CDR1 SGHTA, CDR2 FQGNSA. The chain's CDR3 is CASSSSGDYNEQFF. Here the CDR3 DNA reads TGTGCCAGCAGCTCAAGCGGGGATTACAATGAGCAGTTCTTC.

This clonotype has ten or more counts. The CDR3 sequence: CASGRDSNTGELFF. The DNA of the CDR3 is TGTGCCAGCGGGCGGGACAGTAACACCGGGGAGCTGTTTTTT. The gene calls are TRBV6-6 and TRBJ2-2; the D gene is possibly TRBD1 (7 bases). Trimming stripped 8 bases from V and 2 bases from J, with 12 bases between. CDR3 length: 14 amino acids. Germline values: CDR1 MNHNY, CDR2 SVGAGI (reference sequence).

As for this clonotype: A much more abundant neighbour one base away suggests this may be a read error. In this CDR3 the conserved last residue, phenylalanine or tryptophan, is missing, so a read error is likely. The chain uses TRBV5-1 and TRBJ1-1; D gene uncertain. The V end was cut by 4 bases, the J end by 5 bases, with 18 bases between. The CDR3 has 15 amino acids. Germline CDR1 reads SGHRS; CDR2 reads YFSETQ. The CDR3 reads CASSVAGPDGTEAFL. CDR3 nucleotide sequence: TGCGCCAGCAGCGTCGCCGGGCCCGACGGAACTGAAGCTTTCCTT.

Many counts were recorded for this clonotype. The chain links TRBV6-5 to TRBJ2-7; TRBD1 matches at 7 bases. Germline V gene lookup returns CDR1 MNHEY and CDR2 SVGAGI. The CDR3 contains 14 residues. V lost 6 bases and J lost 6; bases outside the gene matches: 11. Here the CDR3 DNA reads TGTGCCAGCAGGCCGGGACAGAGCCTTCGCGAGCAGTACTTC. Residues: CASRPGQSLREQYF.

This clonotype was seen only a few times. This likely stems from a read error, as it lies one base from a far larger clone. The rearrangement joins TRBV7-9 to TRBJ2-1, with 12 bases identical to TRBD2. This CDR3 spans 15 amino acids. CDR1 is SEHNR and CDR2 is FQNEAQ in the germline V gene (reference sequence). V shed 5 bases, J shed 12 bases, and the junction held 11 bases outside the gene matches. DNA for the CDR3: TGTGCCAGCAGCCCCCTAGCGGGGGGGCCCAGTGGGCAGTTCTTC. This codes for CASSPLAGGPSGQFF.

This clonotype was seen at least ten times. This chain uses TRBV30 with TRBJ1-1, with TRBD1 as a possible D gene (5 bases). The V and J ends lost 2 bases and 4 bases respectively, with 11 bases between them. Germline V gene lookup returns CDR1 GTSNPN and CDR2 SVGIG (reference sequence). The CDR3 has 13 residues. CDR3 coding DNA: TGTGCCTGGAGTAGGCAGGGACGCACTGAAGCTTTCTTT. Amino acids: CAWSRQGRTEAFF.

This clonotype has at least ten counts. The CDR3 sequence is CASPPNRDTQYF. In DNA, the CDR3 is TGCGCCAGCCCCCCAAATCGAGATACGCAGTATTTT. J is TRBJ2-3 and V is TRBV23-1; D gene uncertain. TRBV23-1 is an ORF; its function is uncertain. This CDR3 is 12 amino acids long. V shed 8 bases and J shed 5 bases, with 11 bases lying between them.

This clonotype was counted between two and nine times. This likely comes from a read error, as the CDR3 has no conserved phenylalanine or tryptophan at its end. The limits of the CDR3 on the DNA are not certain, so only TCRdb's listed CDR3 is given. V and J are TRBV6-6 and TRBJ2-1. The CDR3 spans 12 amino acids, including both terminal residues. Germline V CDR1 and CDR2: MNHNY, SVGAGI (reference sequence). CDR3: CASSPDGPEQLS.

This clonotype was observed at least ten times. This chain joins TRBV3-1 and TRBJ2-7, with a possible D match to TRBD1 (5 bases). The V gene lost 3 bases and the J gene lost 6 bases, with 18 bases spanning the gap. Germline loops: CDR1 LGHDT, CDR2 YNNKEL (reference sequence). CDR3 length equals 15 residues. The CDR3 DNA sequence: TGTGCCAGCAGCCATGTAAGGAAGGGGCTCGGCGAGCAGTACTTC. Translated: CASSHVRKGLGEQYF.

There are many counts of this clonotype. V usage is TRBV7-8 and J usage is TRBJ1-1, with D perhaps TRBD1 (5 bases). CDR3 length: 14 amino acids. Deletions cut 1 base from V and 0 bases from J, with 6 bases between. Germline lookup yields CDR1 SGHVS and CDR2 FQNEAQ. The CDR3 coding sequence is TGTGCCAGCAGCTTAGTCAGGGTGAACACTGAAGCTTTCTTT. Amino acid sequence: CASSLVRVNTEAFF.

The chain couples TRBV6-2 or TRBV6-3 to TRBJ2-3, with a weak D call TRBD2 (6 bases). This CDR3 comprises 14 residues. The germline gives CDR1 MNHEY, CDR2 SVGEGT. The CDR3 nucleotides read TGTGCTGTACAGTCCGGGAGTTTCACAGATACGCAGTATTTT. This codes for CAVQSGSFTDTQYF.

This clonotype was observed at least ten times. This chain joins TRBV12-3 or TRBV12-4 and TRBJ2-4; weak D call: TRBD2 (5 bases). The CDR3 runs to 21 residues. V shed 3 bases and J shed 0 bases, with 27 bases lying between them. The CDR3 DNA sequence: TGTGCCAGCAGTTTTCTACCCCCGACGAGCGGACCGGTACTAGCCAAAAACATTCAGTACTTC. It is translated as CASSFLPPTSGPVLAKNIQYF.

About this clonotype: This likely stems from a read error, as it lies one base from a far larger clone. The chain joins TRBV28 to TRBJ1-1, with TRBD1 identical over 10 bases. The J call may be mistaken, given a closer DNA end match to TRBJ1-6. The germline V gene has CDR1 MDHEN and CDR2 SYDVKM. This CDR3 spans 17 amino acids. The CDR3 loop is CASSEYDRGPVNTPLHF. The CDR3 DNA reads TGTGCCAGCAGTGAATACGACAGGGGGCCGGTCAATACACCCCTCCACTTT.

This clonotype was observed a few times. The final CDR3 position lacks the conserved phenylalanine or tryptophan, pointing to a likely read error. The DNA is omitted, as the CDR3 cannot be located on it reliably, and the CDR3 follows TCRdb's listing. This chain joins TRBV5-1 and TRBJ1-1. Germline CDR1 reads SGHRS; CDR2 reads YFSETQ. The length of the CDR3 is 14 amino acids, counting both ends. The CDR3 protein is CASSLLSMNTEASS.

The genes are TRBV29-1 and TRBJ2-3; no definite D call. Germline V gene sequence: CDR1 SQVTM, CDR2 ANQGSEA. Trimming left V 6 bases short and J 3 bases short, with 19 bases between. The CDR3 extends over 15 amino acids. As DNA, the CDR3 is TGCAGCGTCCACGGACGAGCGAGTAAGACAGATACGCAGTATTTT. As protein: CSVHGRASKTDTQYF.

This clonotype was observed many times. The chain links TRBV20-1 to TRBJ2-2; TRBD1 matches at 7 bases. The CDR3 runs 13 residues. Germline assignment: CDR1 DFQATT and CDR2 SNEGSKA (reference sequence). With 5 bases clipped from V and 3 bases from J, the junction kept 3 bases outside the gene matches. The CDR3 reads CSAWTGYTGELFF. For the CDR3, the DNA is TGCAGTGCTTGGACAGGCTACACCGGGGAGCTGTTTTTT.

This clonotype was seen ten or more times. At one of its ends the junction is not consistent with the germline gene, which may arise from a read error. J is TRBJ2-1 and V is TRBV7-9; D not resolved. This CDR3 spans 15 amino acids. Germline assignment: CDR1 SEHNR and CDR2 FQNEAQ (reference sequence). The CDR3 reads CASSLTSRPYNELFF. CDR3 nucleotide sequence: TGTGCCAGCAGCTTGACCTCCCGTCCCTACAATGAGCTGTTCTTC. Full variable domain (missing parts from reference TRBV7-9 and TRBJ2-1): DTGVSQNPRHKITKRGQNVTFRCDPISEHNRLYWYRQTLGQGPEFLTYFQNEAQLEKSRLLSDRFSAERPKGSFSTLEIQRTEQGDSAMYLCASSLTSRPYNELFFGPGTRLTVL.

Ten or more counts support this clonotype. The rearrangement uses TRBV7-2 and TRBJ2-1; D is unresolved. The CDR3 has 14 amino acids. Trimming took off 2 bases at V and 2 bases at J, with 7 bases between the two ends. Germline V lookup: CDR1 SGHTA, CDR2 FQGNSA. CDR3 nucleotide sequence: TGTGCCAGCAGCTTATTACGCCCCTACAATGAGCAGTTCTTC. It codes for CASSLLRPYNEQFF.

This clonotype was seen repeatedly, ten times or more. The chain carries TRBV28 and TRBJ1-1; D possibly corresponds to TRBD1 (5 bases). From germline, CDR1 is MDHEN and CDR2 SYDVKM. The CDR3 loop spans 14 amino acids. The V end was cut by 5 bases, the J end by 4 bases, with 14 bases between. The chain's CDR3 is CASSPSRGGTEAFF. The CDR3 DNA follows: TGTGCCAGCAGTCCCAGTCGGGGCGGCACTGAAGCTTTCTTT.

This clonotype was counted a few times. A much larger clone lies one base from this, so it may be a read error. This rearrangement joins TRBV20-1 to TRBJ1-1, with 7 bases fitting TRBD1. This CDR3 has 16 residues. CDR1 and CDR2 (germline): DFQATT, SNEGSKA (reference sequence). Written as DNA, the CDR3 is TGCAGTGCTAGAGTAACTAGGGGGCTAATGAACGCTGAAGCTTTCTTT. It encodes CSARVTRGLMNAEAFF.

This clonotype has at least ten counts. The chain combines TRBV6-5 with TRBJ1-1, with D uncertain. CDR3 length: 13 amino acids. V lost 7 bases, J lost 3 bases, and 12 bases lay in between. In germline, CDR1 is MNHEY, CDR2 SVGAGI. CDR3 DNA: TGTGCCAGCACCCAAGGGCCCTACACTGAAGCTTTCTTT. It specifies CASTQGPYTEAFF.

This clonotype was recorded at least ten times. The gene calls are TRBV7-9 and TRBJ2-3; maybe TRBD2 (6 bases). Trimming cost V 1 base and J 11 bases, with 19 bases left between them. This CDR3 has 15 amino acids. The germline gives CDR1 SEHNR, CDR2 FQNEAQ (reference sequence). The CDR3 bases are TGTGCCAGCAGCTTAGAGTTGGGGACTCCCATGGGGCAGTATTTT. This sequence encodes CASSLELGTPMGQYF.

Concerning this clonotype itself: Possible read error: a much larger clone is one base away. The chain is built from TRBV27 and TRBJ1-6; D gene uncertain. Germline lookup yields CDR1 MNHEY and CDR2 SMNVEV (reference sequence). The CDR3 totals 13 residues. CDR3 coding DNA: TGTGCCGGCAGTTTGGTCTGGGATTCACCCCTCCACTTT. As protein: CAGSLVWDSPLHF.

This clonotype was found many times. CDR3 residues: CAISEHQGNQPQHF. The CDR3, as DNA: TGTGCCATCAGTGAACATCAGGGGAATCAGCCCCAGCATTTT. The chain carries TRBV10-3 and TRBJ1-5, with D perhaps matching TRBD1 (6 bases). Germline-derived CDR1 and CDR2 are ENHRY and SYGVKD. Trimming shortened V by 3 bases and J by 4 bases, and 10 bases separated the two germline ends. The CDR3 spans 14 residues.